Listed below are T cell receptor beta chains from one sample, sequenced in a study of cytomegalovirus exposure and HLA in healthy donors. Profiled with immunoSEQ multiplex PCR; TCRdb holds only in-frame clones, not every one. Among under 95,000 clones listed, roughly 77% were seen once. The sequencing sample was made of PBMCs. These receptors originate from a woman aged 40 to 55 in good health and CMV-seropositive. CDR3s include the opening cysteine and the closing phenylalanine or tryptophan. The D gene is left open where the match is weak. Clone size appears in some rows only: once, few, many, or a class for an expanded clone.

v_gene,abundance,d_gene,j_gene,CDR3aa,CDR3nt
TRBV11-2,.,TRBD1,TRBJ1-2,CASSLEQGVSFIGTF,TGTGCCAGCAGCTTAGAACAGGGGGTCAGCTTTATTGGCACCTTC
TRBV4-2,.,.,TRBJ2-1,CASSQDWLEDYNEQFF,TGTGCCAGCAGCCAAGACTGGCTGGAGGACTACAATGAGCAGTTCTTC
TRBV6-1,once,.,TRBJ1-5,CASSEDWRGHQPQHF,TGTGCCAGCAGTGAAGATTGGCGGGGACATCAGCCCCAGCATTTT
TRBV5-1,.,.,TRBJ2-7,CASSSPAGGTYEQYF,TGCGCCAGCAGCTCTCCCGCGGGCGGAACCTACGAGCAGTACTTC
TRBV19,.,.,TRBJ2-6,CASTPPAGDRPSPGANVLTF,TGTGCCAGTACCCCCCCCGCCGGAGACAGGCCATCTCCTGGGGCCAACGTCCTGACTTTC
TRBV4-3,.,.,TRBJ1-2,CASSQEQGYGYTF,TGCGCCAGCAGCCAAGAGCAGGGGTATGGCTACACCTTC
TRBV7-2,.,.,TRBJ2-1,CASSLDALVHEQFF,TGTGCCAGCAGCTTAGACGCTTTAGTCCATGAGCAGTTCTTC
TRBV4-3,few,.,TRBJ1-1,CASSQALSYHTEAFF,TGCGCCAGCAGCCAGGCCCTCAGTTACCACACTGAAGCTTTCTTT
TRBV30,.,.,TRBJ2-3,CAWSPSGTDTQYF,TGTGCCTGGAGTCCTAGCGGCACAGATACGCAGTATTTT
TRBV9,.,.,TRBJ2-2,CASSAYRDTGELFF,TGTGCCAGCAGCGCGTACAGGGACACCGGGGAGCTGTTTTTT
TRBV5-1,few,.,TRBJ2-7,CASSLGAEQYF,TGCGCCAGCAGCTTGGGGGCCGAGCAGTACTTC
TRBV15,.,.,TRBJ2-7,CATSRVAGPLYEQYF,TGTGCCACCAGCAGAGTTGCAGGGCCATTGTACGAGCAGTACTTC
TRBV7-8,.,.,TRBJ1-5,CASSQTGSQPQHF,TGTGCCAGCAGCCAAACAGGGTCCCAGCCCCAGCATTTT
TRBV30,.,TRBD2,TRBJ2-7,CAWRRQIAGGRVRWSNEQYF,TGTGCCTGGAGGCGGCAAATAGCGGGAGGTCGGGTAAGGTGGTCTAACGAGCAGTACTTC
TRBV29-1,.,TRBD2,TRBJ2-1,CSVGGSSYNEQFF,TGCAGCGTTGGCGGGAGCTCCTACAATGAGCAGTTCTTC
TRBV7-8,.,.,TRBJ1-1,CASSRSGVTGTEAFF,TGTGCCAGCAGCCGCTCGGGGGTTACGGGCACTGAAGCTTTCTTT
TRBV9,once,TRBD1,TRBJ1-5,CASSVQGGRQPQHF,TGTGCCAGCAGCGTACAGGGGGGACGTCAGCCCCAGCATTTT
TRBV4-1,.,.,TRBJ2-2,CASSPNPRSRGLAEPYGELFF,TGCGCCAGCAGCCCCAATCCCCGTTCTAGAGGCTTGGCCGAACCGTACGGGGAGCTGTTTTTT
TRBV7-3,few,.,TRBJ2-1,CASSSFGQGLTYNEQFF,TGTGCCAGCAGCTCCTTCGGACAGGGACTAACCTACAATGAGCAGTTCTTC
TRBV5-1,.,.,TRBJ1-1,CASSFTQGTFEAFF,TGCGCCAGCAGCTTTACGCAGGGGACCTTCGAAGCTTTCTTT
TRBV28,.,.,TRBJ1-1,CASSLSRRGTEAFF,TGTGCCAGCAGTTTATCCCGGAGGGGCACTGAAGCTTTCTTT
TRBV9,.,TRBD1,TRBJ2-5,CASSVTGGGRETQYF,TGTGCCAGCAGCGTGACAGGGGGCGGGAGAGAGACCCAGTACTTC
TRBV18,.,TRBD2,TRBJ2-7,CASSRFRAGSSVYEQYF,TGTGCCAGCTCACGGTTTCGAGCGGGGAGTTCAGTCTACGAGCAGTACTTC
TRBV5-1,few,TRBD2,TRBJ2-3,CASSLRSSGHKTPDTQYF,TGCGCCAGCAGCTTGAGGTCTAGCGGTCATAAAACCCCAGATACGCAGTATTTT
TRBV19,.,.,TRBJ1-1,CASRSGSLEAFF,TGTGCCAGTAGGTCGGGAAGTCTCGAAGCTTTCTTT
TRBV27,.,TRBD1,TRBJ2-3,CASSARQGRRTDTQYF,TGTGCCAGCAGTGCGAGACAGGGGCGGAGGACAGATACGCAGTATTTT
TRBV5-6,once,.,TRBJ2-5,CASRVTRSPIETQYF,TGTGCCAGCAGAGTGACTAGGAGCCCGATAGAGACCCAGTACTTC
TRBV19,.,TRBD1,TRBJ2-2,CASRWIRGQGASELFF,TGTGCCAGCCGATGGATCAGGGGACAGGGGGCGTCCGAGCTGTTTTTT
TRBV27,.,.,TRBJ2-5,CASSFRAGETQYF,TGTGCCAGCAGTTTTCGGGCAGGGGAGACCCAGTACTTC
TRBV25-1,.,TRBD1,TRBJ1-2,CASSELTGQGYTF,TGTGCCAGCAGTGAGCTGACAGGGCAGGGCTACACCTTC
TRBV19,.,.,TRBJ2-7,CASSIQGIPYEQYF,TGTGCCAGTAGTATCCAGGGGATCCCCTACGAGCAGTACTTC
TRBV5-1,.,.,TRBJ1-5,CASSLGGGVNQPQHF,TGCGCCAGCAGCTTGGGGGGAGGGGTCAATCAGCCCCAGCATTTT
TRBV9,.,TRBD2,TRBJ2-3,CASSKGLAALDTQYF,TGTGCCAGCAGCAAAGGACTAGCGGCCCTCGATACGCAGTATTTT
TRBV28,once,.,TRBJ2-1,CASSLTSSRRRHYNEQFF,TGTGCCAGCAGTTTAACCAGTAGCCGGAGGCGGCACTACAATGAGCAGTTCTTC
TRBV27,.,TRBD2,TRBJ2-1,CASRGLGEGSYNEQFF,TGTGCCAGCAGAGGATTAGGGGAGGGCTCCTACAATGAGCAGTTCTTC
TRBV19,.,TRBD1,TRBJ2-1,CASSIVGQGGGNEQFF,TGTGCCAGTAGTATCGTCGGACAGGGGGGAGGCAATGAGCAGTTCTTC
TRBV19,.,TRBD2,TRBJ2-1,CASRYQLAGNNEQFF,TGTGCCAGTAGGTATCAACTAGCGGGGAACAATGAGCAGTTCTTC
TRBV28,few,.,TRBJ1-4,CASISTATNEKLFF,TGTGCCAGCATATCGACTGCAACTAATGAAAAACTGTTTTTT
TRBV5-4,.,TRBD2,TRBJ2-5,CASSPSGGQETQYF,TGTGCCAGCAGCCCTAGCGGGGGCCAAGAGACCCAGTACTTC
TRBV4-3,.,.,TRBJ2-7,CASSQGWPGTYEQYF,TGCGCCAGCAGCCAAGGGTGGCCGGGAACCTACGAGCAGTACTTC
TRBV7-9,.,TRBD1,TRBJ2-5,CASSLGTGRETQYF,TGTGCCAGCAGCTTAGGGACAGGGAGGGAGACCCAGTACTTC
TRBV10-1,.,.,TRBJ2-7,CASSGQYPYEQYF,TGCGCCAGCAGTGGACAGTACCCCTACGAGCAGTACTTC
TRBV7-9,.,.,TRBJ2-7,CASSRVLYEQYF,TGTGCCAGCAGCCGAGTCCTATACGAGCAGTACTTC
TRBV2,.,TRBD1,TRBJ2-7,CASIIGGAITEQYF,TGTGCCAGCATAATAGGGGGCGCGATTACCGAGCAGTACTTC
TRBV10-1,.,.,TRBJ2-7,CASSRDFLPYEQYF,TGCGCCAGCAGTCGGGACTTCCTTCCTTACGAGCAGTACTTC
TRBV2,.,.,TRBJ2-7,CASEALSGSYEQYF,TGTGCCAGTGAAGCCCTGAGCGGCTCCTACGAGCAGTACTTC
TRBV2,.,.,TRBJ2-3,CASSDGGLSLDTQYF,TGTGCCAGCAGTGATGGAGGGCTGTCCCTAGATACGCAGTATTTT
TRBV5-1,.,.,TRBJ2-2,CASSSPGTGELFF,TGCGCCAGCAGCTCCCCGGGGACCGGGGAGCTGTTTTTT
TRBV30,.,.,TRBJ1-5,CAWRGLGQPQHF,TGTGCCTGGAGGGGACTAGGTCAGCCCCAGCATTTT
TRBV6-5,once,TRBD1,TRBJ1-3,CASSANRDSGNTIYF,TGTGCCAGCAGTGCCAACAGGGACAGCGGAAACACCATATATTTT
TRBV29-1,.,.,TRBJ1-4,CSVEEGGKLFF,TGCAGCGTTGAAGAGGGAGGAAAACTGTTTTTT